A single sample is the source of the 24 T cell receptor beta chains below, sequenced in a study of response to subunit inactivated influenza vaccine. TCRdb re-called the RT-PCR reads with MiXCR, one entry per CDR3 protein. Of approximately 290,000 distinct CDR3 sequences listed, 20% to 25% are singletons. This material consisted of PBMCs from blood, taken less than 22 months after vaccination. The receptors shown here come from a man aged 50-75 years who received an inactivated influenza vaccine.

J is TRBJ2-5 and V is TRBV5-1; TRBD1 agrees at 8 bases. Germline-derived CDR1 and CDR2 are SGHRS and YFSETQ. J gave up 4 bases and V 1 base, and 6 bases lay outside the gene matches. The CDR3 runs 15 residues. This chain's CDR3 is CASSLRQGTGETQYF. CDR3 nucleotide sequence: TGCGCCAGCAGCTTGAGACAGGGGACCGGAGAGACCCAGTACTTC.

DNA for the CDR3: TGCAGTGCTAAGGACAGGGCTGATTCACCCCTCCACTTT. This gives the protein CSAKDRADSPLHF. The gene calls are TRBV20-1 and TRBJ1-6; 8 nucleotides agree with TRBD1. The CDR3 totals 13 residues. V shed 4 bases, J shed 8 bases, and the junction held 4 bases outside the gene matches. Germline V gene sequence: CDR1 DFQATT, CDR2 SNEGSKA (reference sequence).

The V gene is TRBV5-4, the J gene TRBJ2-5, with 8 positions matching TRBD1. The CDR3 covers 16 residues. Germline CDR1 reads SGHNT; CDR2 reads YYREEE (reference sequence). Losses at the gene ends were 3 bases for V and 7 bases for J; bases not matched to a gene: 14. The CDR3, as DNA: TGTGCCAGCAGCTCATCCCGGGACAGGTCTTCCGGGACCCAGTACTTC. It translates to CASSSSRDRSSGTQYF.

This clonotype was counted between two and nine times. The chain joins TRBV12-3 or TRBV12-4 to TRBJ2-1, with D hard to call. The CDR3 consists of 12 residues. V was shortened by 6 bases and J by 7 bases, with 10 bases between the two germline ends. CDR3 residues: CASSYGINEQFF. In DNA form, the CDR3 reads TGTGCCAGCAGCTATGGGATTAATGAGCAGTTCTTC.

This clonotype was counted once. V is TRBV19 and J is TRBJ2-2; possibly TRBD2 for D (6 bases). The CDR3 runs 15 residues. Per germline, CDR1 LNHDA and CDR2 SQIVND (reference sequence). V lost 5 bases and J lost 3, with 13 bases in between. CDR3 in DNA: TGTGCCAGTAGTCTCCCGGGACTCCACACCGGGGAGCTGTTTTTT. Its translation: CASSLPGLHTGELFF.

This clonotype was observed a few times. This chain uses TRBV7-9 with TRBJ2-1; unclear D gene. Trimming took off 2 bases at V and 0 bases at J, with 14 bases between the two ends. The CDR3 is made up of 17 amino acids. Germline V CDR1 and CDR2: SEHNR, FQNEAQ (reference sequence). The CDR3 region has the DNA TGTGCCAGCAGCTTATCGGGTTTAACCGTCTCCTACAATGAGCAGTTCTTC. Amino acids: CASSLSGLTVSYNEQFF.

This clonotype showed up just a few times. This chain connects TRBV12-3 or TRBV12-4 to TRBJ2-7; D remains unclear. Trimming left V 2 bases short and J 2 bases short, with 10 bases between. This CDR3 contains 14 residues. CDR3 protein: CASSLRLTAYEQYF. CDR3 nucleotides: TGTGCCAGCAGTTTACGACTGACCGCCTACGAGCAGTACTTC.

This clonotype was counted only a few times. This chain links TRBV7-2 with TRBJ1-4, with TRBD1 matching 8 bases. In germline, CDR1 is SGHTA, CDR2 FQGNSA. There are 16 residues in the CDR3. The ends lost 5 bases at V and 7 bases at J; junction bases unmatched: 12. CDR3 amino acids: CASSPGGRGLPEKLFF. CDR3 nucleotide sequence: TGTGCCAGCAGCCCCGGGGGCAGGGGGCTGCCTGAAAAACTGTTTTTT.

This clonotype has a handful of counts. The chain employs TRBV7-2 and TRBJ2-1, with unresolved D. The CDR3 is made up of 15 amino acids. Germline CDR1 reads SGHTA; CDR2 reads FQGNSA. Trimming shortened V by 0 bases and J by 4 bases, and 10 bases separated the two germline ends. The DNA for the CDR3 is TGTGCCAGCAGCTTAGCTATTACCCGGTACAATGAGCAGTTCTTC. This codes for CASSLAITRYNEQFF.

This clonotype has just a few counts. J is TRBJ1-5 and V is TRBV2; no clear D gene. This CDR3 comprises 13 residues. V lost 6 bases and J 1 base, leaving 7 bases between the germline ends. The germline CDR1 and CDR2 sequences are SNHLY and FYNNEI. The CDR3: CASRGSSNQPQHF. CDR3 bases: TGTGCCAGCAGAGGCAGCAGCAATCAGCCCCAGCATTTT.

This clonotype was detected only a few times. The chain carries TRBV4-2 and TRBJ2-1; possibly TRBD2 for D (5 bases). This CDR3 spans 17 amino acids. The germline CDR1 and CDR2 sequences are LGHNA and YNFKEQ. Deletions cut 0 bases from V and 0 bases from J, with 12 bases between. The CDR3 protein is CASSQDLTTSSYNEQFF. The DNA of the CDR3 is TGTGCCAGCAGCCAAGATCTGACTACTTCCTCCTACAATGAGCAGTTCTTC.

At least ten counts were recorded for this clonotype. The chain uses TRBV4-2 and TRBJ1-6; D remains unclear. The CDR3 spans 12 residues. Germline values: CDR1 LGHNA, CDR2 YNFKEQ. V was shortened by 1 base and J by 8 bases, with 3 bases between the two germline ends. This CDR3 reads CASSQGDSPLHF. In nucleotides, the CDR3 is TGTGCCAGCAGCCAAGGAGATTCACCCCTCCACTTT.

The V call is TRBV11-2, the J call TRBJ1-1, with a possible D match to TRBD1 (5 bases). The V end lost 4 bases, the J end lost 5 bases, and 17 bases lay between the germline ends. Germline values: CDR1 SGHAT, CDR2 FQNNGV. The CDR3 covers 15 residues. CDR3 bases: TGTGCCAGCAGCTATACCCAGGGCTCAGGAACTGAAGCTTTCTTT. It codes for CASSYTQGSGTEAFF.

This clonotype was observed a few times. The CDR3 sequence is CASRPVDGTAKNIQYF. CDR3 nucleotide sequence: TGTGCCAGCAGACCGGTGGACGGGACAGCCAAAAACATTCAGTACTTC. The chain has TRBV6-1 and TRBJ2-4; either TRBD1 or TRBD2 may fit D (5 bases each). CDR1 MNHNS and CDR2 SASEGT come from the germline V gene. V gave up 6 bases and J gave up 0 bases, with 15 bases separating them. The CDR3 runs to 16 residues.

The chain carries TRBV4-2 and TRBJ1-6; no definite D call. Germline-derived CDR1 and CDR2 are LGHNA and YNFKEQ. The CDR3 runs to 15 residues. V dropped 4 bases and J dropped 7 bases, with 14 bases sitting between them. CDR3 sequence: CASSLKGSVNSPLHF. CDR3 in DNA: TGTGCCAGCAGCCTGAAGGGAAGTGTAAATTCACCCCTCCACTTT.

This clonotype has just a few counts. This chain links TRBV5-1 with TRBJ1-2, with 8 bases fitting TRBD1. Germline V gene lookup returns CDR1 SGHRS and CDR2 YFSETQ. J lost 8 bases, V lost 4 bases, and 10 bases had no gene match. This CDR3 has 14 residues. The CDR3 is CASSASGGLSGYTF. Written as DNA, the CDR3 is TGCGCCAGCAGCGCGTCAGGGGGCCTCTCAGGCTACACCTTC.

The chain combines TRBV15 with TRBJ2-1; tentatively, D is TRBD1 or TRBD2 (5 bases each). V gave up 5 bases and J gave up 4 bases, with 12 bases separating them. Germline CDR1 is LNHNV and CDR2 is YYDKDF (reference sequence). This CDR3 comprises 14 residues. CDR3 loop: CATSEGTSYNEQFF. For the CDR3, the DNA is TGTGCCACCAGCGAGGGGACCTCTTACAATGAGCAGTTCTTC.

This clonotype has only a few counts. The V call is TRBV6-2 or TRBV6-3, the J call TRBJ1-5; D is unclear. The germline V gene encodes CDR1 MNHEY and CDR2 SVGEGT. This CDR3 region has 17 residues. V lost 4 bases and J 0 bases, leaving 16 bases between the germline ends. This CDR3 reads CASSSRKETYSNQPQHF. Written as DNA, the CDR3 is TGTGCCAGCAGTTCCAGGAAAGAAACTTATAGCAATCAGCCCCAGCATTTT.

V is TRBV7-2 and J is TRBJ2-7, with TRBD1 matching 9 bases. CDR1 and CDR2 (germline): SGHTA, FQGNSA. Trimming took 3 bases from V and 3 from J; bases not matched to a gene: 9. The CDR3 totals 16 residues. The CDR3 DNA is TGTGCCAGCAGCTTTCGGCGGGACAGGGCCGGCTACGAGCAGTACTTC. It is translated as CASSFRRDRAGYEQYF.

This clonotype was counted many times. The rearrangement uses TRBV4-1 and TRBJ1-2; D is unresolved. The CDR3 covers 17 residues. Looked up from germline, CDR1 is MGHRA and CDR2 is YSYEKL. V lost 3 bases and J 6 bases, leaving 23 bases between the germline ends. This chain's CDR3 is CASSQLALREKVDGYTF. The DNA of the CDR3 is TGCGCCAGCAGCCAGCTAGCTTTGAGGGAGAAGGTCGATGGCTACACCTTC.

This clonotype turned up a few times. The chain carries TRBV5-6 and TRBJ2-3, with 14 bases matching TRBD2. Losses at the gene ends were 4 bases for V and 4 bases for J; bases not matched to a gene: 5. CDR1 SGHDT and CDR2 YYEEEE come from the germline V gene. The CDR3 spans 16 residues. The CDR3 is CASSQRTSGGSDTQYF. The CDR3 DNA sequence: TGTGCCAGCAGCCAGCGGACTAGCGGGGGGTCAGATACGCAGTATTTT. Combining the CDR3 with reference TRBV5-6 and TRBJ2-3 gives the whole variable domain DAGVTQSPTHLIKTRGQQVTLRCSPKSGHDTVSWYQQALGQGPQFIFQYYEEEERQRGNFPDRFSGHQFPNYSSELNVNALLLGDSALYLCASSQRTSGGSDTQYFGPGTRLTVL.

This clonotype turned up a few times. J is TRBJ1-1 and V is TRBV11-1; D is possibly TRBD1 (5 bases). Germline assignment: CDR1 SGHAT and CDR2 FQDESV (reference sequence). The CDR3 consists of 14 residues. The V gene lost 6 bases and the J gene lost 7 bases, with 18 bases spanning the gap. The CDR3 coding sequence is TGTGCCAGCAGTTCCCAAGGAGGAGGGGTTGAAGCTTTCTTT. This codes for CASSSQGGGVEAFF. The entire variable domain, with the rest obtained from reference TRBV11-1 and TRBJ1-1, is as follows: EAEVAQSPRYKITEKSQAVAFWCDPISGHATLYWYRQILGQGPELLVQFQDESVVDDSQLPKDRFSAERLKGVDSTLKIQPAELGDSAMYLCASSSQGGGVEAFFGQGTRLTVV.

This sequence joins TRBV27 and TRBJ1-2; 7 bases are a match to TRBD1. The CDR3 sequence is 15 residues long. Germline CDR1 reads MNHEY; CDR2 reads SMNVEV (reference sequence). J lost 1 base, V lost 5 bases, and 7 bases had no gene match. CDR3 protein: CASSPGTAFNYGYTF. CDR3 DNA: TGTGCCAGCAGTCCCGGGACAGCCTTTAACTATGGCTACACCTTC.

The V call is TRBV24-1, the J call TRBJ2-3; 9 bases are a match to TRBD2. This CDR3 has 13 residues. Germline V gene sequence: CDR1 KGHDR, CDR2 SFDVKD. The V gene end was trimmed by 9 bases and the J gene end by 3 bases; junction bases not matched to a gene: 3. In nucleotides, the CDR3 is TGTGCCACCTCTAGCGGGAATACAGATACGCAGTATTTT. As protein: CATSSGNTDTQYF.